These 17 T cell receptor beta chains were sequenced from one sample in a study of PD-L1 blockade in urothelial cancer. Assay: immunoSEQ multiplex PCR; the TCRdb copy retains only in-frame clones and omits some. Here the sample spans about 45,000 clones, approximately 78% being singletons. The sample's time point: peripheral blood 6 weeks after treatment start. This specimen consisted of PBMCs, obtained around atezolizumab (anti-PD-L1) treatment. The receptors come from a man aged 55-75 years with urothelial cancer.

This clone was seen just once. The J gene is TRBJ1-5, the V gene TRBV27; D might be TRBD1 (6 bases). The CDR3 totals 17 residues. V lost 2 bases to trimming and J lost 3 bases, with 17 bases between them. Germline CDR1 and CDR2: MNHEY and SMNVEV (reference sequence). CDR3 protein: CASSLKAVDRPNQPQHF. CDR3 coding DNA: TGTGCCAGCAGTTTAAAGGCCGTTGACAGGCCCAATCAGCCCCAGCATTTT.

This chain joins TRBV11-2 and TRBJ2-3; possible D gene TRBD1, 5 bases. Germline V gene sequence: CDR1 SGHAT, CDR2 FQNNGV. The germline V and J ends were trimmed by 5 bases and 2 bases, with 14 bases remaining between them. This CDR3 has 15 residues. This CDR3 reads CASSNQGLHTDTQYF. The CDR3 coding sequence is TGTGCCAGCAGCAACCAGGGTCTCCACACAGATACGCAGTATTTT.

The chain couples TRBV2 to TRBJ2-4; 8 positions match TRBD2. CDR3 length equals 14 residues. V lost 6 bases and J lost 3; bases outside the gene matches: 4. In germline, CDR1 is SNHLY, CDR2 FYNNEI. The CDR3 DNA is TGTGCCAGCAGGGTAGCGGGACTCAAAAACATTCAGTACTTC. It yields the protein CASRVAGLKNIQYF.

As DNA, the CDR3 is TGTGCCAGCAGCCAGGGACTAGCGGGGGGTTTCGAGACCCAGTACTTC. Residues: CASSQGLAGGFETQYF. This chain joins TRBV4-2 and TRBJ2-5; TRBD2 agrees at 15 bases. The CDR3 has 16 residues. Germline V gene lookup returns CDR1 LGHNA and CDR2 YNFKEQ. V dropped 3 bases and J dropped 5; count of bases not matched to a gene: 4.

This chain joins TRBV11-2 and TRBJ2-5; 10 bases are shared with TRBD1. Germline assignment: CDR1 SGHAT and CDR2 FQNNGV. With V trimmed by 5 bases and J by 5 bases, 8 bases remained unmatched. This CDR3 region has 15 residues. For the CDR3, the DNA is TGTGCCAGCAGCCTACGACAGGGGGCTGAGGAGACCCAGTACTTC. Its protein product is CASSLRQGAEETQYF. The full variable domain, rest sourced from reference TRBV11-2 and TRBJ2-5, is EAGVAQSPRYKIIEKRQSVAFWCNPISGHATLYWYQQILGQGPKLLIQFQNNGVVDDSQLPKDRFSAERLKGVDSTLKIQPAKLEDSAVYLCASSLRQGAEETQYFGPGTRLLVL.

The chain employs TRBV18 and TRBJ2-5, with D perhaps TRBD1 (6 bases). The V gene's germline CDR1 is KGHSH and CDR2 LQKENI. Trimming shortened V by 2 bases and J by 2 bases, and 12 bases separated the two germline ends. This CDR3 spans 15 amino acids. CDR3 DNA: TGTGCCAGCTCACCAGGGGGCCAAGGTCAAGAGACCCAGTACTTC. It yields the protein CASSPGGQGQETQYF.

The chain carries TRBV9 and TRBJ2-3; TRBD2 aligns across 13 bases. CDR1 and CDR2 (germline): SGDLS, YYNGEE. V dropped 4 bases and J dropped 7; count of bases not matched to a gene: 9. CDR3 length: 16 amino acids. The CDR3: CASSPRTSGGQNTQYF. The CDR3, as DNA: TGTGCCAGCAGCCCCAGGACTAGCGGGGGACAGAATACGCAGTATTTT.

This clone was seen more than once but under ten times. The chain is built from TRBV4-2 and TRBJ2-4; TRBD1 might be the D (5 bases). The CDR3 covers 12 residues. V was shortened by 7 bases and J by 7 bases, with 11 bases between the two germline ends. Germline V gives CDR1 LGHNA, CDR2 YNFKEQ. Here the CDR3 DNA reads TGTGCCAGCATAGGGGCGTCGAACATTCAGTACTTC. Protein: CASIGASNIQYF.

This chain joins TRBV28 and TRBJ1-1, with no clear D. Trimming stripped 5 bases from V and 11 bases from J, with 12 bases between. From germline, CDR1 is MDHEN and CDR2 SYDVKM. The length of the CDR3 is 11 residues. The CDR3, as DNA: TGTGCCAGCAGTGCCGGGATTGGGGCTTTCTTT. Amino acids: CASSAGIGAFF. Using reference TRBV28 and TRBJ1-1 for the parts outside the CDR3, the full variable domain is DVKVTQSSRYLVKRTGEKVFLECVQDMDHENMFWYRQDPGLGLRLIYFSYDVKMKEKGDIPEGYSVSREKKERFSLILESASTNQTSMYLCASSAGIGAFFGQGTRLTVV.

V is TRBV4-1 and J is TRBJ1-1, with a weak D call TRBD1 (6 bases). This CDR3 comprises 13 residues. CDR1 and CDR2 (germline): MGHRA, YSYEKL. Trimming took 1 base from V and 10 from J, leaving 13 bases between them. DNA for the CDR3: TGCGCCAGCAGCCAAGCAGGGGTGCGGTCAGCTTTCTTT. Translated, it gives CASSQAGVRSAFF.

V gene TRBV14 combines with J gene TRBJ1-2; no reliable D call. The V end lost 6 bases, the J end lost 8 bases, and 22 bases lay between the germline ends. The germline CDR1 and CDR2 sequences are SGHDN and FVKESK. This CDR3 is built from 15 residues. The CDR3 region has the DNA TGTGCCAGCAGTCCCCGCCGGGTCAACTCGCGGGGCTACACCTTC. This gives the protein CASSPRRVNSRGYTF.

This rearrangement joins TRBV7-2 to TRBJ2-3; D gene uncertain. V lost 4 bases and J 3 bases, leaving 5 bases between the germline ends. Germline CDR1 SGHTA, CDR2 FQGNSA. The CDR3 contains 12 residues. CDR3 amino acids: CASSSSTDTQYF. Here the CDR3 DNA reads TGTGCCAGCAGCTCGTCGACAGATACGCAGTATTTT. Full variable domain (remainder filled in from reference TRBV7-2 and TRBJ2-3): GAGVSQSPSNKVTEKGKDVELRCDPISGHTALYWYRQSLGQGLEFLIYFQGNSAPDKSGLPSDRFSAERTGGSVSTLTIQRTQQEDSAVYLCASSSSTDTQYFGPGTRLTVL.

The chain has TRBV25-1 and TRBJ2-7, with D maybe TRBD1 (6 bases). V lost 5 bases and J lost 4, with 12 bases in between. The germline V gene encodes CDR1 MGHDK and CDR2 SYGVNS. The CDR3 runs 13 residues. CDR3 DNA sequence: TGTGCCAGCAGTAGGACAGACCTATACGAGCAGTACTTC. Translated, it gives CASSRTDLYEQYF.

The CDR3 DNA reads TGCGCCAGCAGCCGGACAGACAAGAACACTGAAGCTTTCTTT. Amino acids: CASSRTDKNTEAFF. This chain connects TRBV5-1 to TRBJ1-1; maybe TRBD1 (6 bases). This CDR3 contains 14 residues. Germline assignment: CDR1 SGHRS and CDR2 YFSETQ. V lost 4 bases and J lost 1, with 11 bases in between.

The chain uses TRBV28 and TRBJ1-1; D gene ambiguous. With 5 bases removed from V and 2 bases from J, the gap between germline ends came to 15 bases. CDR1 is MDHEN, CDR2 SYDVKM, per germline. The CDR3 is 15 amino acids. DNA of the CDR3: TGTGCCAGCAGTCAAGGGAGGCTGTCCAACACTGAAGCTTTCTTT. Translating gives CASSQGRLSNTEAFF.

This clone was seen only a few times. The rearrangement links TRBV5-4 to TRBJ1-4, with 10 bases aligning to TRBD1. Germline lookup yields CDR1 SGHNT and CDR2 YYREEE (reference sequence). Losses at the gene ends were 4 bases for V and 7 bases for J; bases not matched to a gene: 10. The CDR3 totals 16 residues. CDR3 in DNA: TGTGCCAGCAGCCTACCGGGACAGGGGAGTGGTGAAAAACTGTTTTTT. It is translated as CASSLPGQGSGEKLFF.

The rearrangement links TRBV15 to TRBJ2-7; 10 nucleotides agree with TRBD1. Germline CDR1 and CDR2: LNHNV and YYDKDF (reference sequence). The V segment lost 1 base and the J segment 0 bases; nucleotides outside the gene matches: 6. This CDR3 contains 17 residues. CDR3 loop: CATSRGTGQGVSYEQYF. The DNA of the CDR3 is TGTGCCACCAGCAGAGGCACAGGACAGGGGGTCTCCTACGAGCAGTACTTC. Filled out from reference TRBV15 and TRBJ2-7, the complete variable domain reads DAMVIQNPRYQVTQFGKPVTLSCSQTLNHNVMYWYQQKSSQAPKLLFHYYDKDFNNEADTPDNFQSRRPNTSFCFLDIRSPGLGDTAMYLCATSRGTGQGVSYEQYFGPGTRLTVT.